This T cell receptor (beta chain) was identified in a study of shared clonotypes between healthy human individuals. There were only Caucasian adults among the donors, and all lived in Nashville, Tennessee. V lost 0 bases and J lost 1; bases outside the gene matches: 4. CDR3 length: 17 amino acids. Germline V gives CDR1 SGHNT, CDR2 YYREEE (reference sequence). Template for every sorted-subset replicate PCR totaled 150 to 250 ng DNA, tens of thousands of T cell genomes. Method: immunoSEQ multiplex PCR; TCRdb's copy keeps in-frame clones and lacks some. The sample carries about 730,000 clones, roughly two thirds recorded once.

Sequencing was done on a sample of memory CD4+ T cells sorted from blood. The subset: CD45RA-negative fraction. The origin of this receptor is a woman aged 25 to 45 in good health. The chain couples TRBV5-4 to TRBJ2-3, with 11 bases fitting TRBD2. In nucleotides, the CDR3 is TGTGCCAGCAGCTTGGCTTTAGCGGGAGGGGGCACAGATACGCAGTATTTT. It translates to CASSLALAGGGTDTQYF.